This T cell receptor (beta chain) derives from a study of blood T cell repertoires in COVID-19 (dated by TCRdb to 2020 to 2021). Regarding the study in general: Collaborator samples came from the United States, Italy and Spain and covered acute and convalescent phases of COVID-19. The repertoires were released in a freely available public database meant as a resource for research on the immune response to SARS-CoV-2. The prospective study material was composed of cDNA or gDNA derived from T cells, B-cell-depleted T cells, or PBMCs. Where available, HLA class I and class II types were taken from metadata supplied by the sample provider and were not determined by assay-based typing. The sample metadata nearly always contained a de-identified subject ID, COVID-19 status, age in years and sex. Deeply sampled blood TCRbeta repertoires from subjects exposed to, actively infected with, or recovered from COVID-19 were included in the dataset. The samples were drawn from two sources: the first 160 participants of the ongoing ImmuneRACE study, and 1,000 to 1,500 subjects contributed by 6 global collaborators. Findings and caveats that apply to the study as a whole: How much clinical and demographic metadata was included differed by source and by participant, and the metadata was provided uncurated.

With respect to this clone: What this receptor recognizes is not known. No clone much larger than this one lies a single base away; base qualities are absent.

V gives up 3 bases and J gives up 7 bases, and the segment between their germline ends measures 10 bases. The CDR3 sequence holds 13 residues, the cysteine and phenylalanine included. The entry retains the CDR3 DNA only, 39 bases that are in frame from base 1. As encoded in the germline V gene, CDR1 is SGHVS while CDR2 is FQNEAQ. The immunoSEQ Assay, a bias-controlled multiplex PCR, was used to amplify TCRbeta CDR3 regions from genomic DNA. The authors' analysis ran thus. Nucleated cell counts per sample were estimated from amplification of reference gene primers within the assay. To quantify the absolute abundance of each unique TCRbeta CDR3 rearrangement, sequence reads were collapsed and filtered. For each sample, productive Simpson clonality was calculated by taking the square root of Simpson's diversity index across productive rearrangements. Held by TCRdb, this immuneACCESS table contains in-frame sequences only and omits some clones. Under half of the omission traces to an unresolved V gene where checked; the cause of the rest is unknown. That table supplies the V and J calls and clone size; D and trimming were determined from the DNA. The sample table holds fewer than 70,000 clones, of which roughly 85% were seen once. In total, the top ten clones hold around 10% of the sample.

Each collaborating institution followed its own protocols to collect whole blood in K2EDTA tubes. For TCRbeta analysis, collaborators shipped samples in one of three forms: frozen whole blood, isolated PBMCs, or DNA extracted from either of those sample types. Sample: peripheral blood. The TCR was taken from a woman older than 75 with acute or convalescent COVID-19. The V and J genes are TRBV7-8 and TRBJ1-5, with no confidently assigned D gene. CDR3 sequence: CASSFGSGQPQHF. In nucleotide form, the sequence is TGTGCCAGCAGCTTTGGGAGCGGCCAGCCCCAGCATTTT.